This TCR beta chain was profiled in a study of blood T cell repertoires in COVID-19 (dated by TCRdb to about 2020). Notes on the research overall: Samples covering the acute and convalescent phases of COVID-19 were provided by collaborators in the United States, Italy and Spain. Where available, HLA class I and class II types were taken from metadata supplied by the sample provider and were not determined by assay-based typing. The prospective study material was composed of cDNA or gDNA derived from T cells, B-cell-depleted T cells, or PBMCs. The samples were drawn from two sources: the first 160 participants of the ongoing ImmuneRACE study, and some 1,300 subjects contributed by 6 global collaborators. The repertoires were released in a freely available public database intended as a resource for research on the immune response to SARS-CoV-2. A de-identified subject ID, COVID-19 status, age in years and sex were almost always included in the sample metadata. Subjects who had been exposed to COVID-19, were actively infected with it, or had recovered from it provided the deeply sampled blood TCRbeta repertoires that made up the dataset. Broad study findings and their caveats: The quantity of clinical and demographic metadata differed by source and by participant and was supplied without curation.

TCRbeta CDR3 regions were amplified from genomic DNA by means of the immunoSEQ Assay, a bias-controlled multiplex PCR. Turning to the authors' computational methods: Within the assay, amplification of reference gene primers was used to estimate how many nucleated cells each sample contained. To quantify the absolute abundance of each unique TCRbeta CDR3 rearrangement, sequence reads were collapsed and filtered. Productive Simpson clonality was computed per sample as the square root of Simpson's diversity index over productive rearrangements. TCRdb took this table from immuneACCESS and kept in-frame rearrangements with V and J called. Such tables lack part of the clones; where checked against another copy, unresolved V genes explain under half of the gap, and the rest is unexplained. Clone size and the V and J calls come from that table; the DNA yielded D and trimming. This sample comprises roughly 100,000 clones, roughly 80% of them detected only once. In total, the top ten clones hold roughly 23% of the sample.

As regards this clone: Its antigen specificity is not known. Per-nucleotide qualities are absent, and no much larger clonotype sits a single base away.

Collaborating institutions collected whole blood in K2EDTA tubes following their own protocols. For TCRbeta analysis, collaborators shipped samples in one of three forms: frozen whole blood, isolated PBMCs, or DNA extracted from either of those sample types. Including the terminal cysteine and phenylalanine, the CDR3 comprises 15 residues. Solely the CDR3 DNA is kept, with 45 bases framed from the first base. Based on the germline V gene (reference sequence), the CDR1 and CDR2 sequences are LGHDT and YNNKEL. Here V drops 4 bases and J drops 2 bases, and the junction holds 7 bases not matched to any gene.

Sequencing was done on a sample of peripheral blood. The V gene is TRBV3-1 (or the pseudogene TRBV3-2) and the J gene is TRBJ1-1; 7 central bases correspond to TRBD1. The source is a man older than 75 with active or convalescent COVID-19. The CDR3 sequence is CASSPLDRINTEAFF. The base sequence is TGTGCCAGCAGCCCCCTGGACAGGATTAACACTGAAGCTTTCTTT.